This entry lists 8 T cell receptor beta chains sequenced from one sample in a study of identical twins. Via MiXCR, TCRdb re-called the 5' RACE reads, giving one row per CDR3 protein. Found here are around 480,000 distinct CDR3 sequences, roughly an eighth of them singletons; the top ten hold approximately 0.98%. This same sample was also taken into another study, of yellow fever vaccine responses in identical twins.

The sample was CD4+ T cells sorted from blood. The origin of the receptors is a woman aged 18 to 35 in good health.

The chain employs TRBV5-4 and TRBJ2-7; perhaps D is TRBD1 or TRBD2 (5 bases each). Germline V gives CDR1 SGHNT, CDR2 YYREEE (reference sequence). The V end was cut by 2 bases, the J end by 1 base, with 19 bases between. The CDR3 totals 17 residues. CDR3 sequence reads: CASSFGSGQLPSYEQYF. CDR3 DNA sequence: TGTGCCAGCAGCTTTGGGTCGGGGCAGCTCCCTTCCTACGAGCAGTACTTC.

The sample holds a few counts of this clonotype. The rearrangement uses TRBV6-2 or TRBV6-3 and TRBJ2-4, with 10 bases identical to TRBD1. The CDR3 loop spans 16 amino acids. The V and J ends lost 8 bases and 8 bases, in that order; junction bases with no gene match: 15. CDR1 MNHEY and CDR2 SVGEGT come from the germline V gene. This chain's CDR3 is CASPDHRDRGPDIQYF. The CDR3 DNA reads TGTGCCAGCCCGGACCACCGGGACAGGGGACCGGACATTCAGTACTTC.

This clonotype was found many times. The rearrangement links TRBV24-1 to TRBJ2-1; a possible D gene is TRBD1 (6 bases). V lost 5 bases and J 5 bases, leaving 15 bases between the germline ends. The germline V gene has CDR1 KGHDR and CDR2 SFDVKD. The CDR3 is made up of 15 amino acids. CDR3 nucleotides: TGTGCCACCAGTGGGCAGGGACAAGTTAACAATGAGCAGTTCTTC. This sequence encodes CATSGQGQVNNEQFF.

V usage is TRBV6-4 and J usage is TRBJ2-2; D is ambiguous. The germline gives CDR1 MRHNA, CDR2 SNTAGT. This CDR3 has 15 amino acids. V was trimmed by 0 bases and J by 4 bases, leaving 9 bases between them. CDR3 amino acids: CASSDSLIPTGELFF. DNA for the CDR3: TGTGCCAGCAGTGACTCGTTAATCCCCACCGGGGAGCTGTTTTTT.

Comments on this clonotype: This sequence may be a read error, since a much larger clone differs from it by one base. This CDR3 is CATSRDGRTDTQYF. CDR3 in DNA: TGTGCCACCAGCAGAGACGGGAGGACAGATACGCAGTATTTT. The chain uses TRBV15 and TRBJ2-3; 7 nucleotides match TRBD2. Germline trimming cut 0 bases from V and 3 bases from J; bases unmatched to any gene: 0. Germline V CDR1 and CDR2: LNHNV, YYDKDF (reference sequence). The length of the CDR3 is 14 residues. Complete variable domain (other parts from reference TRBV15 and TRBJ2-3): DAMVIQNPRYQVTQFGKPVTLSCSQTLNHNVMYWYQQKSSQAPKLLFHYYDKDFNNEADTPDNFQSRRPNTSFCFLDIRSPGLGDTAMYLCATSRDGRTDTQYFGPGTRLTVL.

The V gene is TRBV11-2, the J gene TRBJ2-1; 9 bases map to TRBD1. The CDR3 is 14 residues long. The germline V gene has CDR1 SGHAT and CDR2 FQNNGV. V shed 7 bases and J 8 bases; nucleotides not matched to a gene: 9. The CDR3 DNA reads TGTGCCAGCATCTCCGGGACAGGGCTCCATGAGCAGTTCTTC. Its translation is CASISGTGLHEQFF.

This sequence joins TRBV2 and TRBJ2-5, with unresolved D. Germline V gives CDR1 SNHLY, CDR2 FYNNEI. The CDR3 is made up of 12 amino acids. Trimming took 7 bases from V and 5 from J, leaving 11 bases between them. In nucleotides, the CDR3 is TGTGCCAGCACCCGCATGGGCGAGACCCAGTACTTC. Translated: CASTRMGETQYF. Variable domain in full (rest from reference TRBV2 and TRBJ2-5): EPEVTQTPSHQVTQMGQEVILRCVPISNHLYFYWYRQILGQKVEFLVSFYNNEISEKSEIFDDQFSVERPDGSNFTLKIRSTKLEDSAMYFCASTRMGETQYFGPGTRLLVL.

This clonotype was recorded at least ten times. V is TRBV29-1 and J is TRBJ1-2, with D unclear. The germline gives CDR1 SQVTM, CDR2 ANQGSEA. The CDR3 length is 13 residues. Trimming shortened V by 5 bases and J by 2 bases, and 12 bases separated the two germline ends. CDR3 nucleotide sequence: TGCAGCGTTCCCCTGCGGGAGAACTATGGCTACACCTTC. Translation: CSVPLRENYGYTF.